Listed here are 32 T cell receptor beta chains from one sample, sequenced in a study of T cell changes during pregnancy in multiple sclerosis. The data were produced by immunoSEQ multiplex PCR, yet TCRdb's version contains in-frame clones alone and is incomplete. The top ten hold 2% to 2.5% of the sample, which has around 92,000 clones, 85% to 95% seen once. The sample in question was peripheral blood, obtained in the third trimester of pregnancy. These TCRs come from a female donor with multiple sclerosis, enrolled in a pregnancy study.

This chain connects TRBV25-1 to TRBJ2-7; D is ambiguous. Germline V gives CDR1 MGHDK, CDR2 SYGVNS. V gave up 4 bases and J gave up 2 bases, with 9 bases separating them. CDR3 length: 13 residues. The CDR3 here is CASSGQAAYEQYF. CDR3 nucleotide sequence: TGTGCCAGCAGTGGACAAGCAGCCTACGAGCAGTACTTC.

The chain links TRBV4-3 to TRBJ2-3; maybe TRBD2 (5 bases). The CDR3 covers 13 residues. Per the germline V gene, CDR1 is LGHNA and CDR2 is YSLEER. The V gene lost 4 bases and the J gene lost 6 bases, with 11 bases spanning the gap. In nucleotides, the CDR3 is TGCGCCAGCAGCCCCCGGGGTGTGGATACGCAGTATTTT. As protein: CASSPRGVDTQYF.

The chain has TRBV28 and TRBJ1-4, with 7 bases aligning to TRBD1. CDR1 MDHEN and CDR2 SYDVKM come from the germline V gene. V trimming: 4 bases; J trimming: 4 bases; junction bases outside the gene matches: 6. This CDR3 region has 15 residues. CDR3 nucleotide sequence: TGTGCCAGCAGTTCCGGGGACAGTCATAATGAAAAACTGTTTTTT. It yields the protein CASSSGDSHNEKLFF.

This chain uses TRBV27 with TRBJ2-7; no firm D call. Looked up from germline, CDR1 is MNHEY and CDR2 is SMNVEV (reference sequence). The CDR3 runs 15 residues. Trimming left V 3 bases short and J 2 bases short, with 14 bases between. CDR3 DNA: TGTGCCAGCAGTTTCCAACTCCAAATCCCCTACGAGCAGTACTTC. It is translated as CASSFQLQIPYEQYF.

The genes are TRBV5-6 and TRBJ2-3, with 7 bases fitting TRBD2. Unmatched junction bases numbered 9, after V lost 0 bases and J lost 5 bases. Germline V CDR1 and CDR2: SGHDT, YYEEEE. The CDR3 loop spans 16 amino acids. CDR3 protein: CASSLDEAGEGDTQYF. CDR3 coding DNA: TGTGCCAGCAGCTTGGACGAGGCGGGAGAGGGAGATACGCAGTATTTT.

The V call is TRBV28, the J call TRBJ1-2, with D unclear. Trimming took off 5 bases at V and 0 bases at J, with 13 bases between the two ends. The CDR3 length is 15 residues. The germline V gene has CDR1 MDHEN and CDR2 SYDVKM. CDR3 in amino acids: CASSGTNEANYGYTF. The CDR3 DNA sequence: TGTGCCAGCAGTGGCACAAACGAGGCTAACTATGGCTACACCTTC.

The chain links TRBV6-1 to TRBJ2-1, with 12 bases aligning to TRBD2. The CDR3 is 17 amino acids. J lost 0 bases, V lost 4 bases, and 4 bases had no gene match. Germline lookup yields CDR1 MNHNS and CDR2 SASEGT. The CDR3 coding sequence is TGTGCCAGCAGTGGACTAGCGGGGGCGAGCTCCTACAATGAGCAGTTCTTC. This codes for CASSGLAGASSYNEQFF.

The chain recombines TRBV29-1 with TRBJ1-1, with TRBD1 matching over 9 bases. CDR1 and CDR2 (germline): SQVTM, ANQGSEA. This CDR3 contains 13 residues. Germline trimming cut 7 bases from V and 3 bases from J; bases unmatched to any gene: 6. The CDR3 loop is CSARTGDYTEAFF. The CDR3, as DNA: TGCAGCGCCCGGACAGGGGATTACACTGAAGCTTTCTTT.

This rearrangement joins TRBV6-1 to TRBJ2-2, with a weak D call TRBD1 (6 bases). Germline V gives CDR1 MNHNS, CDR2 SASEGT. The CDR3 has 15 amino acids. V shed 2 bases and J shed 1 base, with 8 bases lying between them. The CDR3 loop reads CASSETGLNTGELFF. The CDR3 coding sequence is TGTGCCAGCAGTGAAACAGGGTTGAACACCGGGGAGCTGTTTTTT.

V usage is TRBV27 and J usage is TRBJ1-2, with 7 nucleotides matching TRBD1. From germline, CDR1 is MNHEY and CDR2 SMNVEV (reference sequence). V gave up 5 bases and J gave up 4 bases; unmatched junction bases: 7. The CDR3 sequence is 14 residues long. CDR3 sequence: CASSIQGDGYGYTF. DNA of the CDR3: TGTGCCAGCAGTATTCAGGGGGACGGCTATGGCTACACCTTC.

This rearrangement joins TRBV28 to TRBJ1-5; TRBD1 matches 7 bases. After removal of 8 bases from V and 0 bases from J, the junction contained 7 bases not matched to a gene. This CDR3 is built from 15 residues. In germline, CDR1 is MDHEN, CDR2 SYDVKM. CDR3 amino acids: CASGIGQVSNQPQHF. The CDR3 DNA is TGTGCCAGCGGGATAGGACAGGTTAGCAATCAGCCCCAGCATTTT.

As to this clone: One junction end does not reproduce the germline sequence, and a read error may be involved. The CDR3 nucleotides read TGTGCTAGCAGCTTAGTAGCTAGCCCTCAGGAGACCCAGTACTTC. It translates to CASSLVASPQETQYF. The gene calls are TRBV7-7 and TRBJ2-5; perhaps TRBD2 as D (5 bases). CDR1 and CDR2 from the germline V gene are SSHAT and FNYEAQ (reference sequence). The CDR3 totals 15 residues.

The genes are TRBV7-2 and TRBJ2-7; 7 bases map to TRBD2. This CDR3 comprises 14 residues. J was trimmed by 3 bases and V by 1 base; bases with no gene match: 3. Looked up from germline, CDR1 is SGHTA and CDR2 is FQGNSA. The CDR3 DNA sequence: TGTGCCAGCAGCTTAGAACTAGCGAACTACGAGCAGTACTTC. Translated, it gives CASSLELANYEQYF. The full variable domain, rest sourced from reference TRBV7-2 and TRBJ2-7, is GAGVSQSPSNKVTEKGKDVELRCDPISGHTALYWYRQSLGQGLEFLIYFQGNSAPDKSGLPSDRFSAERTGGSVSTLTIQRTQQEDSAVYLCASSLELANYEQYFGPGTRLTVT.

The chain has TRBV9 and TRBJ1-1; D gene unclear. V lost 4 bases to trimming and J lost 1 base, with 8 bases between them. CDR1 and CDR2 from the germline V gene are SGDLS and YYNGEE. CDR3 size: 13 residues. The chain's CDR3 is CASSPPGNTEAFF. For the CDR3, the DNA is TGTGCCAGCAGCCCTCCGGGGAACACTGAAGCTTTCTTT.

The chain links TRBV7-2 to TRBJ2-2; TRBD1 is a possible D gene (5 bases). V lost 3 bases to trimming and J lost 6 bases, with 23 bases between them. Germline CDR1 is SGHTA and CDR2 is FQGNSA. The CDR3 runs 18 residues. For the CDR3, the DNA is TGTGCCAGCAGCTTCTTTCGTTTTGGCAGGGCGAAAGCCGGGGAGCTGTTTTTT. Its protein product is CASSFFRFGRAKAGELFF.

V is TRBV15 and J is TRBJ2-2; 10 nucleotides match TRBD2. CDR3 size: 19 residues. J gave up 2 bases and V 6 bases, and 15 bases lay outside the gene matches. Looked up from germline, CDR1 is LNHNV and CDR2 is YYDKDF (reference sequence). The CDR3 loop is CATRGPGGSGRSNTGELFF. CDR3 DNA sequence: TGTGCCACCAGAGGCCCCGGTGGTAGCGGGAGGTCCAACACCGGGGAGCTGTTTTTT.

CDR3 nucleotides: TGTGCCAGTAGCCGCGGACAGGCACCGTTCGAGCAGTACTTC. This codes for CASSRGQAPFEQYF. V gene TRBV19 combines with J gene TRBJ2-7; 7 bases are shared with TRBD1. The germline gives CDR1 LNHDA, CDR2 SQIVND (reference sequence). This CDR3 has 14 amino acids. V gave up 6 bases and J gave up 6 bases; unmatched junction bases: 11.

The table lists this clone with a few counts. The chain links TRBV19 to TRBJ1-2; 7 bases agree with TRBD1. Germline CDR1 is LNHDA and CDR2 is SQIVND (reference sequence). The CDR3 loop spans 14 amino acids. The V segment lost 5 bases and the J segment 0 bases; nucleotides outside the gene matches: 3. CDR3 in DNA: TGTGCCAGTAGTCACAGGGGAACTAACTATGGCTACACCTTC. Its translation: CASSHRGTNYGYTF.

The chain has TRBV5-1 and TRBJ2-4; tentative D call: TRBD2 (6 bases). CDR1 and CDR2 (germline): SGHRS, YFSETQ. The V gene lost 3 bases and the J gene lost 7 bases, with 8 bases spanning the gap. This CDR3 contains 12 residues. CDR3 residues: CASSSGENIQYF. CDR3 nucleotides: TGCGCCAGCAGCTCGGGGGAGAACATTCAGTACTTC.

The CDR3 protein is CASSLGQTGFNEQFF. Written as DNA, the CDR3 is TGTGCCAGCAGCTTGGGACAGACCGGATTCAATGAGCAGTTCTTC. The rearrangement joins TRBV11-2 to TRBJ2-1, with TRBD1 matching 7 bases. The length of the CDR3 is 15 residues. Unmatched junction bases numbered 8, after V lost 3 bases and J lost 6 bases. Germline V gene data show CDR1 as SGHAT and CDR2 as FQNNGV.

The count of this clone is one. The chain is built from TRBV28 and TRBJ1-2; possibly TRBD1 for D (6 bases). Germline assignment: CDR1 MDHEN and CDR2 SYDVKM. Trimming took off 5 bases at V and 12 bases at J, with 22 bases between the two ends. The CDR3 is 14 amino acids. The CDR3 here is CASSPHKRQVMDTF. The CDR3 nucleotides read TGTGCCAGCAGTCCCCATAAACGACAGGTTATGGACACCTTC.

The V call is TRBV28, the J call TRBJ2-1, with 13 nucleotides matching TRBD2. Germline-derived CDR1 and CDR2 are MDHEN and SYDVKM. This CDR3 region has 17 residues. V dropped 4 bases and J dropped 5; count of bases not matched to a gene: 8. The CDR3: CASSSPGTSGKDNEQFF. The CDR3 DNA sequence: TGTGCCAGCAGTTCACCAGGGACTAGCGGGAAGGACAATGAGCAGTTCTTC.

The chain joins TRBV2 to TRBJ1-5, with TRBD1 as a possible D gene (5 bases). The germline V gene has CDR1 SNHLY and CDR2 FYNNEI. The CDR3 length is 14 residues. The ends were cut back, 3 bases at V and 5 bases at J, with 11 bases in the middle. CDR3 sequence reads: CASSDGDRDQPQHF. In DNA form, the CDR3 reads TGTGCCAGCAGTGATGGTGACAGAGATCAGCCCCAGCATTTT.

The chain joins TRBV2 to TRBJ2-5, with TRBD2 matching 14 bases. Trimming at V came to 2 bases and at J to 5 bases, leaving 4 bases not matched to a gene. Germline CDR1 is SNHLY and CDR2 is FYNNEI. The CDR3 extends over 16 amino acids. CDR3 DNA sequence: TGTGCCAGCAGTGAAATGGGACTAGCGGGAGTTGAGACCCAGTACTTC. Translated: CASSEMGLAGVETQYF.

The chain couples TRBV6-5 to TRBJ2-1, with TRBD1 as a possible D gene (5 bases). This CDR3 spans 14 amino acids. The V and J ends lost 8 bases and 5 bases respectively, with 16 bases between them. The germline gives CDR1 MNHEY, CDR2 SVGAGI. The CDR3 reads CASGSGSWDNEQFF. DNA of the CDR3: TGTGCCAGCGGCTCAGGGTCCTGGGACAATGAGCAGTTCTTC.

This chain uses TRBV5-1 with TRBJ2-5; 7 nucleotides line up with TRBD2. V lost 0 bases and J lost 5; bases outside the gene matches: 4. CDR3 length: 14 amino acids. Germline V lookup: CDR1 SGHRS, CDR2 YFSETQ. CDR3 loop: CASSLVGGPETQYF. The CDR3 nucleotides read TGCGCCAGCAGCTTGGTGGGAGGGCCTGAGACCCAGTACTTC.

The genes are TRBV7-2 and TRBJ1-1; D perhaps matches TRBD1 (5 bases). The V and J ends lost 8 bases and 1 base respectively, with 17 bases between them. The CDR3 runs to 15 residues. Germline values: CDR1 SGHTA, CDR2 FQGNSA. The DNA for the CDR3 is TGTGCCAGCTCACAGGTGGGTTCAGCGAACACTGAAGCTTTCTTT. Translated, it gives CASSQVGSANTEAFF.

The chain has TRBV10-1 and TRBJ2-1, with 7 bases matching TRBD1. Germline CDR1 and CDR2: WNHNN and SYGVQD (reference sequence). V dropped 0 bases and J dropped 4; count of bases not matched to a gene: 9. The length of the CDR3 is 17 residues. DNA for the CDR3: TGCGCCAGCAGTGAGTCCCCCGCGACAGGGCCTTACAATGAGCAGTTCTTC. Its protein is CASSESPATGPYNEQFF.

The rearrangement joins TRBV7-9 to TRBJ2-7; 10 bases align to TRBD1. The CDR3 has 14 residues. Germline trimming cut 3 bases from V and 5 bases from J; bases unmatched to any gene: 4. Germline-derived CDR1 and CDR2 are SEHNR and FQNEAQ (reference sequence). In DNA form, the CDR3 reads TGTGCCAGCAGCTTGGGGACAGGGGTCAACGAGCAGTACTTC. Protein: CASSLGTGVNEQYF.

The chain recombines TRBV6-6 with TRBJ2-7, with a tentative D call TRBD2 (6 bases). The V end was cut by 2 bases, the J end by 3 bases, with 17 bases between. Germline V gene sequence: CDR1 MNHNY, CDR2 SVGAGI (reference sequence). The CDR3 is 16 residues long. The CDR3 sequence is CASSYGVAPGSYEQYF. The CDR3 nucleotides read TGTGCCAGCAGTTACGGGGTTGCGCCCGGGAGCTACGAGCAGTACTTC.

The chain employs TRBV28 and TRBJ2-1, with a tentative D call TRBD2 (6 bases). The CDR3 contains 14 residues. V was pared by 10 bases and J by 4 bases, with 17 bases between. CDR1 is MDHEN and CDR2 is SYDVKM in the germline V gene. The CDR3 DNA sequence: TGTGCCACCACCGGGACTTCACATTACAATGAGCAGTTCTTC. Encoded protein: CATTGTSHYNEQFF.

This chain connects TRBV5-1 to TRBJ2-5, with D perhaps matching TRBD1 (5 bases). This CDR3 has 16 residues. Germline assignment: CDR1 SGHRS and CDR2 YFSETQ. V was clipped by 1 base and J by 1 base, with 14 bases between them. CDR3: CASSLKSGFLQETQYF. The CDR3 nucleotides are TGCGCCAGCAGCTTGAAGTCAGGGTTTCTCCAAGAGACCCAGTACTTC. Supplemented by reference TRBV5-1 and TRBJ2-5, the full variable domain reads KAGVTQTPRYLIKTRGQQVTLSCSPISGHRSVSWYQQTPGQGLQFLFEYFSETQRNKGNFPGRFSGRQFSNSRSEMNVSTLELGDSALYLCASSLKSGFLQETQYFGPGTRLLVL.